This passage covers 4 T cell receptor beta chains from one sample sequenced in a study of T-cell reconstitution after alpha-beta-depleted transplantation in children. Unique molecular identifiers were used to barcode this TCRbeta library. TCRdb processed the PCR reads anew with MiXCR; each CDR3 protein has one entry. The sample includes about 900,000 distinct CDR3 sequences, 25% to 35% of them seen just once. This specimen consisted of PBMCs, mostly from graft donor cells, obtained 360 days after TCRalphabeta/CD19-depleted stem cell transplant. All receptors derive from a boy in the first two years of life who had a stem cell transplant for SCID, so the T cells may come from the graft donor.

This clonotype was seen only a few times. V usage is TRBV6-2 or TRBV6-3 and J usage is TRBJ2-1, with D uncertain. CDR3 length: 16 amino acids. Germline V CDR1 and CDR2: MNHEY, SVGEGT. The germline V and J ends were trimmed by 0 bases and 0 bases, with 9 bases remaining between them. For the CDR3, the DNA is TGTGCCAGCAGTTACTCCGGCCATCGCTCCTACAATGAGCAGTTCTTC. It yields the protein CASSYSGHRSYNEQFF.

The table lists this clonotype with a few counts. The chain carries TRBV6-5 and TRBJ2-5; possibly TRBD1 or TRBD2 for D (5 bases each). Germline CDR1 reads MNHEY; CDR2 reads SVGAGI. With 1 base removed from V and 5 bases from J, the gap between germline ends came to 14 bases. This CDR3 comprises 15 residues. CDR3 protein: CASSYFSGTSETQYF. Written as DNA, the CDR3 is TGTGCCAGCAGTTACTTTTCCGGGACCTCGGAGACCCAGTACTTC.

This clonotype occurred a few times. The genes are TRBV5-1 and TRBJ2-5; D perhaps matches TRBD2 (7 bases). Trimming left V 4 bases short and J 10 bases short, with 11 bases between. The CDR3 spans 11 residues. Germline loops: CDR1 SGHRS, CDR2 YFSETQ. The CDR3: CASSKGGGQYF. DNA of the CDR3: TGCGCCAGCAGCAAGGGAGGGGGCCAGTACTTC.

This chain links TRBV24-1 with TRBJ2-2, with a tentative D call TRBD1 (5 bases). This CDR3 has 15 residues. The germline V and J ends were trimmed by 0 bases and 6 bases, with 10 bases remaining between them. Germline CDR1 KGHDR, CDR2 SFDVKD. CDR3 region: CATSDLQGRAGELFF. In DNA, the CDR3 is TGTGCCACCAGTGATTTGCAAGGCAGGGCCGGGGAGCTGTTTTTT.